This TCR beta chain was recovered during a study of cytomegalovirus exposure and HLA in healthy donors. The CDR3 loop spans 15 amino acids. Germline CDR1 SNHLY, CDR2 FYNNEI. With V trimmed by 5 bases and J by 0 bases, 5 bases remained unmatched. The primer mix had 60 Vbeta and 13 Jbeta primers. Profiling relied on immunoSEQ multiplex PCR, and the TCRdb table lists in-frame clones only, not all of them. The data show 120,000 to 150,000 clones, 61% seen once. The TCR was taken from a male donor in good health and CMV-seronegative. Sequenced input: PBMCs. The chain carries TRBV2 and TRBJ2-7; TRBD1 matches 9 bases. CDR3 bases: TGTGCCAGCAGTAAGGGACAGGGAAGCTCCTACGAGCAGTACTTC. Its protein product is CASSKGQGSSYEQYF.